This paragraph covers one TCR beta chain sequence. Its antigen target is currently unknown. Base quality data are lacking; no much larger clone is found one base away. Synthetic TCR analog templates were spiked into each PCR so that absolute template abundance could be estimated from read counts. TCRbeta CDR3 regions were amplified from genomic DNA with bias-controlled V and J gene primers using the immunoSEQ assay. Rearranged TCRbeta segments were sequenced at approximately 20X coverage. The original methods were these. Sequencing errors were corrected by clustering and CDR3s were annotated against IMGT to assign V, D and J genes. Only productive TCRbeta rearrangements were used in downstream analyses, excluding out-of-frame or stop-codon sequences. Clonality was computed as one minus Shannon entropy normalized by the log of the number of unique productive sequences. Clones differing between time points or between blood and tumor were identified by Fisher's exact test with Benjamini-Hochberg correction at adjusted p below 0.01. TCRdb's version of the immuneACCESS table is confined to in-frame rearrangements and falls short of the full clone set. An unresolved V gene accounts for under half of the shortfall where checked; the remainder is of unknown origin. For V, J and clone size, that table is used; D and trimming come from the DNA. The sample table holds approximately 110,000 clones, of which about 85% were seen once. About 2.6% of the sample goes to the ten largest clones.

V was cut back by 3 bases and J by 1 base, leaving a gap of 10 bases between them. The germline V gene yields MGHRA for CDR1 and YSYEKL for CDR2. The CDR3 starts with the cysteine, ends with the phenylalanine, and has 14 residues. Only the CDR3 DNA stays, 42 bases, in frame from base 1. The source of the sample is a study of PD-L1 blockade in urothelial cancer (dated by TCRdb to about 2017). Turning to the overall study: All patients started therapy around 2014 and received atezolizumab 1,200 mg intravenously every 3 weeks. An ECOG performance status of 0 or 1 was recorded for the patients, and 0 to 3 prior chemotherapy regimens had been received by the patients. The study was an exploratory multi-omic analysis of somatic, immune and clinical correlates of response to PD-L1 blockade with atezolizumab in urothelial cancer. Blood samples gave a median of 141,255 T cells and some 83,000 unique TCRs, with a median clonality of approximately 0.08. Blood samples were analyzed at 3 weeks after treatment start (second dose) and at 6 weeks after treatment start. Fewer than ten patients reached durable clinical benefit, while 20 patients did not. Pretreatment blood TCR-seq was available for about 28 patients, at least one posttreatment blood collection was obtained for some 24 patients, and tumor TCR-seq was available for some 24 patients. In the same patients, whole exome sequencing and RNA sequencing of pretreatment tumors were performed in addition to TCR sequencing. About 90% of the 29 patients were identified as males with urothelial cancer of bladder origin, and a prior smoking history was reported by 18 of 29 patients. Progression-free survival longer than 6 months counted as durable clinical benefit, and TCR features were additionally tested against both progression-free and overall survival. Pretreatment tumor samples, along with matched peripheral blood serially collected before and after atezolizumab treatment, were subjected to TCR sequencing.

The cohort included about 29 patients with locally advanced or metastatic urothelial carcinoma who were treated at Memorial Sloan Kettering on a trial protocol. Peripheral blood mononuclear cells were collected pretreatment and during treatment, with between 1 and 8 total time points obtained per patient. The Qiagen DNeasy Blood extraction kit was used to purify genomic DNA from total PBMCs and tumor samples. PBMCs were collected pretreatment and during treatment and were isolated and stored as previously described. What the authors observed across the whole study: At 3 weeks after the start of treatment, tumor-associated TCR clones in peripheral blood had expanded more in patients with durable benefit (n ≈ 22, p = 0.022). Improved progression-free and overall survival was found to be associated with pretreatment peripheral blood TCR clonality below the median. Because the sample size was small (n ≈ 31) and many exploratory analyses were performed, the results are intended to be hypothesis-generating.

The rearrangement combines TRBV4-1 with TRBJ2-7; no D gene is confidently identified. This receptor was taken from a middle-aged man with urothelial cancer. Sequencing used PBMCs, obtained around atezolizumab (anti-PD-L1) treatment. CDR3 reads: CASSHHTESYEQYF. The nucleotide sequence reads TGCGCCAGCAGCCATCATACGGAGTCCTACGAGCAGTACTTC.